These 14 T cell receptor beta chains share one sample of origin, sequenced in a study of T cells in Graves' hyperthyroidism and ophthalmopathy. TCR beta CDR3 sequences were amplified from RNA transcripts. The HTBI set primed first-round TCR CDR3 RT-PCR. TCRdb called the multiplex PCR reads again in MiXCR, with one record for every CDR3 protein. Of 550,000 to 700,000 distinct CDR3 sequences listed, roughly 14% are singletons. What was sequenced was blood. The receptors were gathered from a woman aged 40-49 years with Graves' ophthalmopathy.

V is TRBV7-3 and J is TRBJ2-7; 8 bases match TRBD2. V was clipped by 1 base and J by 6 bases; unmatched bases: 5. Germline V gene data show CDR1 as SGHTA and CDR2 as FQGTGA. This CDR3 comprises 14 residues. The CDR3 bases are TGTGCCAGCAGCTTAATAGCGGGGACTGGCGAGCAGTACTTC. It yields the protein CASSLIAGTGEQYF.

This clonotype was seen many times. The chain recombines TRBV28 with TRBJ2-5; the D is unclear. The CDR3 has 13 residues. Trimming removed 6 bases at V and 9 bases at J, with 17 bases between. Per the germline V gene, CDR1 is MDHEN and CDR2 is SYDVKM. The CDR3 sequence: CASSSRERKAQYF. Written as DNA, the CDR3 is TGTGCCAGCAGCTCCCGTGAAAGAAAGGCCCAGTACTTC.

This clonotype showed up many times. This rearrangement joins TRBV6-2 or TRBV6-3 to TRBJ2-2, with TRBD2 matching over 7 bases. Per germline, CDR1 MNHEY and CDR2 SVGEGT. V lost 5 bases to trimming and J lost 0 bases; unmatched junction nucleotides: 15. The CDR3 covers 19 residues. The CDR3 loop is CASSPRLIAGGANTGELFF. CDR3 in DNA: TGTGCCAGCAGTCCTCGTCTGATAGCGGGCGGGGCGAACACCGGGGAGCTGTTTTTT.

This clonotype was detected a few times. The CDR3 nucleotides read TGTGCCAGCAGCGCAACGGACAGGGCTCTTTATTCACCCCTCCACTTT. This encodes CASSATDRALYSPLHF. This chain joins TRBV9 and TRBJ1-6; 8 bases match TRBD1. V lost 3 bases, J lost 8 bases, and 10 bases stayed unmatched. Germline values: CDR1 SGDLS, CDR2 YYNGEE. This CDR3 is 16 amino acids long.

This clonotype was counted ten times or more. This CDR3 is CASSPESRIGNTIYF. In nucleotides, the CDR3 is TGCGCCAGCAGCCCGGAGAGCAGGATTGGAAACACCATATATTTT. The rearrangement uses TRBV5-1 and TRBJ1-3; D unresolved. CDR3 length: 15 residues. V lost 4 bases and J 3 bases, leaving 14 bases between the germline ends. Germline V gene sequence: CDR1 SGHRS, CDR2 YFSETQ.

This clonotype was picked up many times. The V call is TRBV28, the J call TRBJ1-2; no clear D. In germline, CDR1 is MDHEN, CDR2 SYDVKM. V lost 6 bases to trimming and J lost 7 bases, with 21 bases between them. The length of the CDR3 is 15 residues. The CDR3 DNA reads as TGTGCCAGCAGCCGCCTCGAACTTGACATGTCTGGCTACACCTTC. Amino acid sequence: CASSRLELDMSGYTF.

This clonotype appeared many times. V usage is TRBV6-1 and J usage is TRBJ1-2; D is unresolved. Germline V gene lookup returns CDR1 MNHNS and CDR2 SASEGT. The CDR3 is made up of 12 amino acids. V lost 8 bases and J 8 bases, leaving 15 bases between the germline ends. CDR3 protein: CASQDLPGGYTF. CDR3 nucleotides: TGTGCCAGCCAAGACCTCCCGGGAGGCTACACCTTC.

V and J are TRBV27 and TRBJ2-2; unclear D gene. CDR1 and CDR2 (germline): MNHEY, SMNVEV (reference sequence). Trimming left V 5 bases short and J 5 bases short, with 9 bases between. The CDR3 extends over 13 amino acids. CDR3 amino acids: CASSVWGTGELFF. CDR3 DNA: TGTGCCAGCAGTGTCTGGGGAACCGGGGAGCTGTTTTTT.

This clonotype showed up many times. CDR3 coding DNA: TGTGCCAGCAGTATGGGGACTGCAAGCCAGTACTTC. It codes for CASSMGTASQYF. The chain recombines TRBV28 with TRBJ2-5; TRBD2 is a possible D gene (6 bases). This CDR3 is 12 amino acids long. V lost 5 bases, J lost 10 bases, and 14 bases lay in between. CDR1 is MDHEN and CDR2 is SYDVKM in the germline V gene.

This clonotype was counted at least ten times. The chain employs TRBV20-1 and TRBJ2-7, with D tentatively TRBD1 (5 bases). CDR1 and CDR2 from the germline V gene are DFQATT and SNEGSKA (reference sequence). V lost 5 bases to trimming and J lost 5 bases, with 16 bases between them. This CDR3 has 13 amino acids. The CDR3 is CSAPDDSPHEQYF. CDR3 DNA: TGCAGTGCTCCGGATGACAGCCCCCACGAGCAGTACTTC.

This clonotype was seen a handful of times. This could be a read error, since a much larger clone is one nucleotide away. The CDR3 loop reads CSARGEADTQYF. CDR3 bases: TGCAGTGCTAGAGGCGAGGCAGATACGCAGTATTTT. The J gene is TRBJ2-3, the V gene TRBV20-1; D unclear. Between the trimmed V and J ends, which lost 1 base and 4 bases, there was a span of 6 bases. CDR1 and CDR2 from the germline V gene are DFQATT and SNEGSKA (reference sequence). This CDR3 has 12 amino acids.

This clonotype was seen at least ten times. The chain couples TRBV6-5 to TRBJ2-7; 7 bases align to TRBD1. The germline CDR1 and CDR2 sequences are MNHEY and SVGAGI. The CDR3 has 16 amino acids. Trimming at V came to 4 bases and at J to 0 bases, leaving 9 bases not matched to a gene. The CDR3 DNA reads TGTGCCAGCAGTTCCCCGGACAGGTATGGCTCCTACGAGCAGTACTTC. This encodes CASSSPDRYGSYEQYF.

This clonotype occurred many times. The chain combines TRBV11-2 with TRBJ2-5; no clear D gene. The CDR3 totals 15 residues. V was cut by 5 bases and J by 1 base, with 14 bases left in between. Germline CDR1 and CDR2: SGHAT and FQNNGV. The CDR3 sequence is CASSPVRTVQETQYF. CDR3 coding DNA: TGTGCCAGCAGCCCCGTCCGGACGGTCCAAGAGACCCAGTACTTC. Together with reference TRBV11-2 and TRBJ2-5, the CDR3 gives the full variable domain: EAGVAQSPRYKIIEKRQSVAFWCNPISGHATLYWYQQILGQGPKLLIQFQNNGVVDDSQLPKDRFSAERLKGVDSTLKIQPAKLEDSAVYLCASSPVRTVQETQYFGPGTRLLVL.

This clonotype came up many times. The V and J genes are TRBV2 and TRBJ2-6; no clear D gene. From germline, CDR1 is SNHLY and CDR2 FYNNEI. The CDR3 is made up of 15 amino acids. V was shortened by 10 bases and J by 0 bases, with 13 bases between the two germline ends. The CDR3 loop is CANGLDSSGANVLTF. Written as DNA, the CDR3 is TGTGCCAACGGTCTCGACTCCTCTGGGGCCAACGTCCTGACTTTC.